Listed below are T cell receptor beta chains from one sample, sequenced in a study of beta chain features in type 1 diabetes. Using immunoSEQ multiplex PCR, the repertoire was profiled, and TCRdb retains in-frame clones only, with some absent. The data hold some 25,000 clones, with less than 60% observed a single time. The material sequenced was Tregs from blood. Source of these receptors: a woman younger than 30 with type 1 diabetes. CDR3s include the opening cysteine and the closing phenylalanine or tryptophan. D genes are given only for firm matches. The size entry is marked missing in some rows and otherwise reads once, few, many or a size class.

TGTGCCAGCAGCTTAGACGGATCGACTAGCCGTCACTATTTT | CASSLDGSTSRHYF | . | TRBJ2-3 | TRBV7-2 | TRBD2
TGTGCCAGCAGCCACAGCGGGAGTGCCGGGGAGCTGTTTTTT | CASSHSGSAGELFF | . | TRBJ2-2 | TRBV7-2 | TRBD2
TGTGCCAGTAGTATGTGGGACAGATCCACTGAAGCTTTCTTT | CASSMWDRSTEAFF | few | TRBJ1-1 | TRBV19 | TRBD1
TGTGCCAGCAGTAGGACTAGCGGGGGGGAGACCCAGTACTTC | CASSRTSGGETQYF | once | TRBJ2-5 | TRBV2 | TRBD2
TGTGCCAGCAGCTTGGACAGCAATGAGCAGTTCTTC | CASSLDSNEQFF | . | TRBJ2-1 | TRBV5-4 | .
TGTGCCAGCAGTTCAGACAGGGTCAGCGAGCAGTACTTC | CASSSDRVSEQYF | . | TRBJ2-7 | TRBV28 | TRBD1
TGTGCCAGCCTATCAACTAGCTCCTACGAGCAGTACTTC | CASLSTSSYEQYF | once | TRBJ2-7 | TRBV28 | .
TGCGCCAGCAGCAGGGGACAGGAGTCAAATCAGCCCCAGCATTTT | CASSRGQESNQPQHF | few | TRBJ1-5 | TRBV5-1 | TRBD1
TGTGCCAGCAGTGACAGCGGGAGGGTCAACGAGCAGTACTTC | CASSDSGRVNEQYF | . | TRBJ2-7 | TRBV2 | TRBD2
TGCAGCGTTGAAACTAGCGGGAGGAGGGCCAAAAACATTCAGTACTTC | CSVETSGRRAKNIQYF | . | TRBJ2-4 | TRBV29-1 | TRBD2
TGTGCCTGGGGCCGAGGGAGAGCGGGAAGCACAGATACGCAGTATTTT | CAWGRGRAGSTDTQYF | . | TRBJ2-3 | TRBV30 | TRBD2
TGTGCCAGCAGTCCCCTGACAGGGGCAGGGGATACGCAGTATTTT | CASSPLTGAGDTQYF | few | TRBJ2-3 | TRBV2 | TRBD1
TGCAGCGTTGACAGGGGGCAGGATGGCTACACCTTC | CSVDRGQDGYTF | . | TRBJ1-2 | TRBV29-1 | TRBD1
TGTGCCAGCAGCCCCGGGATGGGACAGGGCGGATACGAGCAGTACTTC | CASSPGMGQGGYEQYF | . | TRBJ2-7 | TRBV7-8 | TRBD1
TGTGCCAGCAGCACTCGGACTGACAATGAGCAGTTCTTC | CASSTRTDNEQFF | once | TRBJ2-1 | TRBV7-3 | .
TGCGCCAGCAGCTTGCCCCCCCCACAGGGGGCGAACACTGAAGCTTTCTTT | CASSLPPPQGANTEAFF | . | TRBJ1-1 | TRBV5-1 | TRBD1
TGTGCCAGCAGCCCGTTTTTGGGGAGAACTGAAGCTTTCTTT | CASSPFLGRTEAFF | . | TRBJ1-1 | TRBV9 | .
TGTGCCAGCAGTGCCCGGACTTTTAGCACAGATACGCAGTATTTT | CASSARTFSTDTQYF | few | TRBJ2-3 | TRBV2 | .
TGTGCCAGCAGTGTAGTGAACACTGAAGCTTTCTTT | CASSVVNTEAFF | once | TRBJ1-1 | TRBV6-1 | .
TGTGCCAGCAGCGCCAGGACTAACGCGGCGTATGAAGCTTTCTTT | CASSARTNAAYEAFF | few | TRBJ1-1 | TRBV13 | .
TGTGCCAGCAGTGTGTTCCCCCCGGGACAGGCACTCCCCAATTCACCCCTCCACTTT | CASSVFPPGQALPNSPLHF | . | TRBJ1-6 | TRBV27 | TRBD1
TGTGCCAGTAGTCCCCAGGGTACCTCGAAGCTAGGCACCGGGGAGCTGTTTTTT | CASSPQGTSKLGTGELFF | . | TRBJ2-2 | TRBV19 | .
TGTGCCACCGAGGGGGCGAACTCCAATACGCAGTATTTT | CATEGANSNTQYF | few | TRBJ2-3 | TRBV28 | TRBD1
TGTGCCAGCAGCTTGGATAGCGGGAGGGCTTACGAGCAGTACTTC | CASSLDSGRAYEQYF | few | TRBJ2-7 | TRBV5-4 | TRBD2
TGCGCCAGCAGCCAGAGGACAGGGGGAGGTAACACTGAAGCTTTCTTT | CASSQRTGGGNTEAFF | . | TRBJ1-1 | TRBV4-1 | TRBD1
TGCGCCAGCAGTGAGTCTAGGGGTAGTGGCAATCAGCCCCAGCATTTT | CASSESRGSGNQPQHF | . | TRBJ1-5 | TRBV10-2 | .
TGTGCCAGCAGTTTGTTCCAGGGGTTTCGGGCCTATGGCTACACCTTC | CASSLFQGFRAYGYTF | once | TRBJ1-2 | TRBV28 | .
TGTGCCAGCTCACCACCTAGGGCGGGACTAGCTACCTACGAGCAGTACTTC | CASSPPRAGLATYEQYF | . | TRBJ2-7 | TRBV18 | TRBD2
TGTGCCAGCACCTGCGGAACGGCTAACTATGGCTACACCTTC | CASTCGTANYGYTF | . | TRBJ1-2 | TRBV6-6 | .
TGTGCCAGCACCGTACAGGGATTACATTCACCCCTCCACTTT | CASTVQGLHSPLHF | . | TRBJ1-6 | TRBV11-2 | .
TGTGCCAGCAGTGAAGGTGGCGGGATCTACGAGCAGTACTTC | CASSEGGGIYEQYF | . | TRBJ2-7 | TRBV6-1 | .
TGTGCCAGCAGTTTAGCCCCGGGACAGGGGGGATTTCATGGCTACACCTTC | CASSLAPGQGGFHGYTF | . | TRBJ1-2 | TRBV27 | TRBD1
TGTGCCAGCAGTCGAACGCGGGGAGTAGCCTACGAGCAGTACTTC | CASSRTRGVAYEQYF | few | TRBJ2-7 | TRBV6-5 | .
TGTGCCAGCAGCGCGGATGTGAAGACTGAAGCTTTCTTT | CASSADVKTEAFF | few | TRBJ1-1 | TRBV5-4 | .
TGCAGCGTTGAAGACCTCGGGACAGGGAGAGATACGCAGTATTTT | CSVEDLGTGRDTQYF | few | TRBJ2-3 | TRBV29-1 | TRBD1
TGCGCCAGCATAACTTCAGGGGGCACTGAAGCTTTCTTT | CASITSGGTEAFF | . | TRBJ1-1 | TRBV10-2 | TRBD1
TGTGCCGTTCAACGGGGGGCCTTGAACACCGGGGAGCTGTTTTTT | CAVQRGALNTGELFF | few | TRBJ2-2 | TRBV6-5 | .
TGCGCCAGCAGCTCGATCACTAGCGGGATTAGCAATGAGCAGTTCTTC | CASSSITSGISNEQFF | . | TRBJ2-1 | TRBV5-1 | TRBD2
TGTGCCAGCAGCTCGGACAGGGATAACTATGGCTACACCTTC | CASSSDRDNYGYTF | once | TRBJ1-2 | TRBV7-9 | TRBD1
TGTGCCAGCAGCGCGACAGGTTCCACAGATACGCAGTATTTT | CASSATGSTDTQYF | . | TRBJ2-3 | TRBV7-9 | .
TGCGCCAGCAGCTTTTCGGGGAGTAGCTACGAGCAGTACTTC | CASSFSGSSYEQYF | . | TRBJ2-7 | TRBV5-1 | .
TGTGCCAGCAGCGAAGCTGCTAGCCCCAGGGGGCAGTTCTTC | CASSEAASPRGQFF | . | TRBJ2-1 | TRBV28 | .
TGTGCCAGCAGCTCAGGACAGGGGGAGAACACCGGGGAGCTGTTTTTT | CASSSGQGENTGELFF | . | TRBJ2-2 | TRBV11-1 | TRBD1
TGTGCCAGCAGCTTAGATCGGGACACTGAAGCTTTCTTT | CASSLDRDTEAFF | . | TRBJ1-1 | TRBV11-2 | .
TGCGCCAGCAGCTTGGAAGGCCCGGGACAGGGGGGCACTGAAGCTTTCTTT | CASSLEGPGQGGTEAFF | . | TRBJ1-1 | TRBV5-1 | TRBD1
TGTGCCAGCAGTTTTAGTACAGCCAATGAAGCTTTCTTT | CASSFSTANEAFF | . | TRBJ1-1 | TRBV27 | .
TGCAGCCAGGGTCAAGGCTCCTACAATGAGCAGTTCTTC | CSQGQGSYNEQFF | . | TRBJ2-1 | TRBV29-1 | .
TGCGCCAGCAGCTTTTTAGCGGCCTACAATGAGCAGTTCTTC | CASSFLAAYNEQFF | . | TRBJ2-1 | TRBV5-1 | .
TGCGCCAGCAGCCCGGGGGGGAGTCTCAGTCAGCCCCAGCATTTT | CASSPGGSLSQPQHF | . | TRBJ1-5 | TRBV5-1 | .
TGTGCCAGCAGTGACAGGGCGTACCAAGAGACCCAGTACTTC | CASSDRAYQETQYF | . | TRBJ2-5 | TRBV28 | TRBD1
TGTGCCAGTAGGGCCCGGGACAGACACCTCAATGAGCAGTTCTTC | CASRARDRHLNEQFF | once | TRBJ2-1 | TRBV19 | TRBD1
TGTGCCAGCAGCTTGGCCCTTTCGCGGGGGGCCTCCTACAATGAGCAGTTCTTC | CASSLALSRGASYNEQFF | few | TRBJ2-1 | TRBV5-4 | TRBD2